The 13 T cell receptor beta chains given below trace back to one sample, sequenced in a study of cytomegalovirus exposure and HLA in healthy donors. Both 60 Vbeta primers and 13 Jbeta primers went into the PCR. Some clones are missing from TCRdb's copy, which holds only in-frame ones; the method was immunoSEQ multiplex PCR. The sample has some 190,000 clones, less than 80% seen once. Sample: PBMCs. The origin of the receptors is a man aged 18 to 30 in good health and CMV-seronegative.

The V and J genes are TRBV5-1 and TRBJ1-1; D gene ambiguous. The germline CDR1 and CDR2 sequences are SGHRS and YFSETQ. The V gene lost 5 bases and the J gene lost 12 bases, with 14 bases spanning the gap. This CDR3 has 11 residues. The CDR3 DNA reads as TGCGCCAGCAGAACTGGGAGGGAAACTTTCTTT. It yields the protein CASRTGRETFF.

This clone was seen a handful of times. The rearrangement uses TRBV19 and TRBJ1-1; D not certain. The CDR3 length is 12 residues. The germline V gene encodes CDR1 LNHDA and CDR2 SQIVND (reference sequence). V was cut by 3 bases and J by 8 bases, with 10 bases left in between. CDR3 sequence: CASSISREEAFF. In DNA form, the CDR3 reads TGTGCCAGTAGTATTTCTCGGGAGGAAGCTTTCTTT.

A single count supports this clone. The chain carries TRBV27 and TRBJ1-6; 8 bases fit TRBD1. The CDR3 spans 15 residues. J lost 5 bases, V lost 9 bases, and 9 bases had no gene match. Germline CDR1 and CDR2: MNHEY and SMNVEV (reference sequence). This CDR3 reads CASKWGGQDNSPLHF. DNA of the CDR3: TGTGCCAGTAAGTGGGGGGGACAGGATAATTCACCCCTCCACTTT.

This clone was seen only a few times. The rearrangement uses TRBV6-1 and TRBJ1-1; 7 nucleotides line up with TRBD1. CDR3 length: 13 residues. With V trimmed by 7 bases and J by 0 bases, 2 bases remained unmatched. Germline V gene lookup returns CDR1 MNHNS and CDR2 SASEGT. Here the CDR3 DNA reads TGTGCCAGCAAGGGGGCCATGAACACTGAAGCTTTCTTT. As protein: CASKGAMNTEAFF.

The rearrangement uses TRBV30 and TRBJ1-6; D gene ambiguous. Per germline, CDR1 GTSNPN and CDR2 SVGIG (reference sequence). Trimming cost V 1 base and J 4 bases, with 14 bases left between them. This CDR3 has 16 residues. In DNA form, the CDR3 reads TGTGCCTGGAGTGGCAGTCTGACACCATATAATTCACCCCTCCACTTT. It yields the protein CAWSGSLTPYNSPLHF.

This clone was observed a few times. The gene calls are TRBV9 and TRBJ2-1, with D uncertain. In germline, CDR1 is SGDLS, CDR2 YYNGEE. The germline V and J ends were trimmed by 0 bases and 8 bases, with 6 bases remaining between them. CDR3 length: 12 amino acids. CDR3 region: CASSVGIDEQFF. CDR3 nucleotide sequence: TGTGCCAGCAGCGTAGGTATCGATGAGCAGTTCTTC.

The chain combines TRBV13 with TRBJ2-1; D may be TRBD2 (6 bases). The germline gives CDR1 PRHDT, CDR2 FYEKMQ (reference sequence). CDR3 length: 15 residues. V was trimmed by 1 base and J by 6 bases, leaving 13 bases between them. In DNA form, the CDR3 reads TGTGCCAGCAGCTTAGTATCGCGGGGACCCAATGAGCAGTTCTTC. Encoded protein: CASSLVSRGPNEQFF.

This chain joins TRBV5-1 and TRBJ2-1; 7 positions match TRBD2. The germline V gene has CDR1 SGHRS and CDR2 YFSETQ. This CDR3 is built from 14 residues. With 3 bases clipped from V and 8 bases from J, the junction kept 8 bases outside the gene matches. DNA for the CDR3: TGCGCCAGCAGCTACCGGGGGAGGGCATATGAGCAGTTCTTC. As protein: CASSYRGRAYEQFF.

In its sample, this clone was seen once. The chain combines TRBV10-1 with TRBJ2-7; tentatively, D is TRBD1 (5 bases). The CDR3 totals 16 residues. CDR1 and CDR2 (germline): WNHNN, SYGVQD (reference sequence). The V end lost 3 bases, the J end lost 1 base, and 16 bases lay between the germline ends. The CDR3 sequence: CASSECETVRSYEQYF. The CDR3 DNA reads as TGCGCCAGCAGTGAATGTGAGACAGTAAGGTCCTACGAGCAGTACTTC.

The chain uses TRBV2 and TRBJ2-5, with unresolved D. The J call is uncertain, as TRBJ2-7 better fits the DNA end. The CDR3 covers 15 residues. Germline V gene sequence: CDR1 SNHLY, CDR2 FYNNEI. CDR3 region: CASSFQLGLTYEQYF. The CDR3 DNA sequence: TGTGCCAGCAGCTTTCAACTTGGGCTCACCTACGAGCAGTACTTC.

CDR3 DNA sequence: TGTGCCACCGGGACTAGCGGGGTCAATGAGCAGTTCTTC. Translation: CATGTSGVNEQFF. The chain is built from TRBV27 and TRBJ2-1; 13 nucleotides line up with TRBD2. CDR1 and CDR2 (germline): MNHEY, SMNVEV (reference sequence). The length of the CDR3 is 13 residues. V shed 10 bases, J shed 6 bases, and the junction held 3 bases outside the gene matches.

V is TRBV11-1 and J is TRBJ1-1, with TRBD1 identical over 7 bases. Losses at the gene ends were 8 bases for V and 10 bases for J; bases not matched to a gene: 13. This CDR3 spans 13 amino acids. Germline CDR1 and CDR2: SGHAT and FQDESV (reference sequence). CDR3 protein: CASLLGTVGPAFF. Here the CDR3 DNA reads TGTGCCAGCCTATTAGGGACAGTCGGACCAGCTTTCTTT.

V and J are TRBV7-3 and TRBJ2-5; 7 nucleotides line up with TRBD1. Germline V gene data show CDR1 as SGHTA and CDR2 as FQGTGA. This CDR3 is built from 13 residues. J gave up 4 bases and V 2 bases, and 1 base lay outside the gene matches. The CDR3 sequence is CASSLYRGETQYF. Written as DNA, the CDR3 is TGTGCCAGCAGCTTATACAGGGGAGAGACCCAGTACTTC.